Listed below are T cell receptor beta chains from one sample, sequenced in a study of T cell responses to AZD1222 COVID-19 vaccine. Produced via immunoSEQ multiplex PCR; TCRdb's table is partial and in-frame only. The profile shows under 35,000 clones, approximately 90% of them singletons. The sequencing used peripheral blood, collected on day 0 of AZD1222 vaccination. These receptors were taken from an adult in good health. CDR3s include the opening cysteine and the closing phenylalanine or tryptophan. D genes are given only for firm matches. The size field is filled for only some rows; it gives once, few, many or a size class.

abundance,j_gene,d_gene,v_gene,CDR3aa,CDR3nt
-,TRBJ1-1,-,TRBV7-8,CASSLPGNTEAFF,TGTGCCAGCAGCTTACCCGGGAACACTGAAGCTTTCTTT
few,TRBJ1-2,-,TRBV30,CAWSGLAGYTF,TGTGCCTGGAGTGGTCTGGCGGGCTACACCTTC
-,TRBJ1-2,-,TRBV7-8,CASSLSVGPRVPYGYTF,TGTGCCAGCAGCTTATCGGTGGGACCCCGGGTACCCTATGGCTACACCTTC
-,TRBJ2-3,-,TRBV9,CASSVEPSSGTDTQYF,TGTGCCAGCAGCGTAGAACCGTCTAGCGGCACAGATACGCAGTATTTT
-,TRBJ1-1,TRBD1,TRBV3-1/TRBV3-2,CASSYRGHTEAFF,TGTGCCAGCAGCTACAGGGGGCACACTGAAGCTTTCTTT
-,TRBJ2-3,TRBD2,TRBV27,CASSLSLPSGGASTDTQYF,TGTGCCAGCAGTTTATCGTTACCTAGCGGGGGGGCCAGCACAGATACGCAGTATTTT
once,TRBJ1-1,TRBD1,TRBV6-5,CASSSTGTEAFF,TGTGCCAGCAGTTCGACAGGGACTGAAGCTTTCTTT
few,TRBJ2-1,TRBD1,TRBV2,CASETGTDNEQFF,TGTGCCAGTGAAACCGGGACAGACAATGAGCAGTTCTTC
-,TRBJ2-7,TRBD2,TRBV3-1/TRBV3-2,CASSQGVAGGLTYEQYF,TGTGCCAGCAGCCAAGGGGTAGCGGGGGGCCTCACCTACGAGCAGTACTTC
-,TRBJ2-3,TRBD1,TRBV23-1,CASSQSNEGAPADTQYF,TGCGCCAGCAGTCAATCCAACGAGGGGGCGCCCGCAGATACGCAGTATTTT
-,TRBJ2-7,-,TRBV6-1,CASSERLSVWNEQYF,TGTGCCAGCAGTGAAAGACTCTCAGTTTGGAACGAGCAGTACTTC
-,TRBJ1-1,TRBD1,TRBV18,CASSLKADRGTEAFF,TGTGCCAGCTCATTGAAGGCGGACAGGGGAACTGAAGCTTTCTTT
-,TRBJ1-2,-,TRBV16,CASSRSPGPIYGYTF,TGTGCCAGCAGCCGCAGTCCGGGACCGATTTATGGCTACACCTTC
-,TRBJ1-3,-,TRBV9,CASSVQGTGNTIYF,TGTGCCAGCAGCGTACAGGGGACTGGAAACACCATATATTTT
-,TRBJ1-4,-,TRBV30,CAWSVRWTKPVNEKLFF,TGTGCCTGGAGTGTACGGTGGACGAAGCCAGTTAATGAAAAACTGTTTTTT
-,TRBJ2-7,-,TRBV7-2,CASTNRQAYEQYF,TGTGCCAGTACGAACCGGCAGGCCTACGAGCAGTACTTC
-,TRBJ2-1,-,TRBV6-5,CASSYQTGYPYNEQFF,TGTGCCAGCAGTTACCAGACAGGATACCCCTACAATGAGCAGTTCTTC
once,TRBJ1-6,-,TRBV5-1,CASSLVARDSPLHF,TGCGCCAGCAGCTTGGTGGCCAGGGATTCACCCCTCCACTTT
-,TRBJ2-2,TRBD2,TRBV7-2,CASSFFLLAGGTNTGELFF,TGTGCCAGCAGCTTCTTTTTGCTAGCGGGGGGGACGAACACCGGGGAGCTGTTTTTT
-,TRBJ2-1,TRBD1,TRBV7-8,CASSLFAGGWEQFF,TGTGCCAGCAGCTTATTTGCAGGGGGCTGGGAGCAGTTCTTC
-,TRBJ2-7,TRBD1,TRBV6-5,CASSLGTGGVEQYF,TGTGCCAGCAGTTTGGGGACAGGGGGTGTCGAGCAGTACTTC
-,TRBJ1-5,-,TRBV30,CAWSHGAGNQPQHF,TGTGCCTGGAGTCACGGCGCGGGAAATCAGCCCCAGCATTTT
-,TRBJ2-2,-,TRBV5-1,CASSLGQNTGELFF,TGCGCCAGCAGCCTGGGACAGAACACCGGGGAGCTGTTTTTT
once,TRBJ2-3,TRBD1,TRBV9,CASSSSRDRGSLSTDTQYF,TGTGCCAGCAGCAGCTCGAGGGACAGGGGCTCTCTGAGCACAGATACGCAGTATTTT
-,TRBJ1-2,-,TRBV5-6,CASSALVGVLDGYTF,TGTGCCAGCAGCGCGCTTGTGGGGGTACTTGATGGCTACACCTTC
-,TRBJ2-2,-,TRBV9,CASSARDPVSLTGELFF,TGTGCCAGCAGCGCTCGGGACCCTGTTTCCCTCACCGGGGAGCTGTTTTTT
once,TRBJ2-7,-,TRBV6-5,CASIGVNPHEQYF,TGTGCCAGCATCGGCGTCAACCCCCACGAGCAGTACTTC
-,TRBJ1-5,-,TRBV7-8,CASTRGGNQPQHF,TGTGCCAGCACCCGAGGGGGCAATCAGCCCCAGCATTTT
-,TRBJ1-4,-,TRBV6-1,CASSAQFRRHNEKLFF,TGTGCCAGCAGTGCTCAGTTTCGGCGGCATAATGAAAAACTGTTTTTT
-,TRBJ1-3,-,TRBV6-6,CASSSRGLVGNTIYF,TGTGCCAGCAGTTCCAGGGGTTTGGTCGGAAACACCATATATTTT
-,TRBJ1-1,-,TRBV21-1,CASSKGGQDSTEAFF,TGTGCCAGCAGCAAAGGGGGACAGGATTCCACTGAAGCTTTCTTT
-,TRBJ1-1,TRBD1,TRBV27,CATQGVLNTEAFF,TGTGCCACTCAGGGGGTCCTGAACACTGAAGCTTTCTTT
-,TRBJ1-2,TRBD1,TRBV6-5,CASSPTGAKDGYTF,TGTGCCAGCAGTCCAACAGGGGCTAAGGATGGCTACACCTTC
-,TRBJ1-5,-,TRBV6-5,CASSYRRSSSNQPQHF,TGTGCCAGCAGTTACCGGCGGAGTAGTAGCAATCAGCCCCAGCATTTT
-,TRBJ2-3,TRBD1,TRBV7-2,CASSPRQGSTDTQYF,TGTGCCAGCAGCCCCCGACAGGGTAGCACAGATACGCAGTATTTT
-,TRBJ2-1,-,TRBV6-2/TRBV6-3,CASSYLSGEQFF,TGTGCCAGCAGTTACCTTAGTGGTGAGCAGTTCTTC
-,TRBJ1-1,-,TRBV30,CAWSKGSRETEAFF,TGTGCCTGGAGTAAAGGGTCCCGCGAGACTGAAGCTTTCTTT
-,TRBJ2-3,TRBD2,TRBV25-1,CASSEAGVLTDTQYF,TGTGCCAGCAGTGAAGCGGGGGTACTCACAGATACGCAGTATTTT
-,TRBJ2-7,-,TRBV9,CASSDDRTYEQYF,TGTGCCAGCAGCGATGACAGAACCTACGAGCAGTACTTC
-,TRBJ2-7,TRBD1,TRBV7-2,CASSFSRQGYEQYF,TGTGCCAGCAGCTTCTCGAGACAGGGATACGAGCAGTACTTC
-,TRBJ1-5,TRBD1,TRBV4-1,CASSQTGTDINQPQHF,TGCGCCAGCAGCCAAACCGGGACAGATATCAATCAGCCCCAGCATTTT
-,TRBJ1-2,TRBD1,TRBV29-1,CSVQGQGPVGYTF,TGCAGCGTGCAGGGACAGGGCCCGGTTGGCTACACCTTC
few,TRBJ2-3,TRBD2,TRBV5-1,CASSLSGREGADTQYF,TGCGCCAGCAGCTTGTCGGGCCGGGAGGGCGCAGATACGCAGTATTTT
-,TRBJ1-1,-,TRBV30,CAWTGASTEAFF,TGTGCCTGGACAGGGGCCAGCACTGAAGCTTTCTTT
-,TRBJ1-2,-,TRBV7-2,CASSSSRTGYGYTF,TGTGCCAGCAGCTCATCAAGGACGGGCTATGGCTACACCTTC
-,TRBJ1-5,-,TRBV5-8,CASSLPGRSHQPQHF,TGTGCCAGCAGCTTGCCAGGGAGGTCCCATCAGCCCCAGCATTTT
-,TRBJ1-3,-,TRBV11-3,CASSLSSGNTIYF,TGTGCCAGCAGCCTCTCTTCTGGAAACACCATATATTTT
few,TRBJ1-1,-,TRBV20-1,CSATNLEKAFF,TGCAGTGCTACTAACTTAGAAAAAGCTTTCTTT